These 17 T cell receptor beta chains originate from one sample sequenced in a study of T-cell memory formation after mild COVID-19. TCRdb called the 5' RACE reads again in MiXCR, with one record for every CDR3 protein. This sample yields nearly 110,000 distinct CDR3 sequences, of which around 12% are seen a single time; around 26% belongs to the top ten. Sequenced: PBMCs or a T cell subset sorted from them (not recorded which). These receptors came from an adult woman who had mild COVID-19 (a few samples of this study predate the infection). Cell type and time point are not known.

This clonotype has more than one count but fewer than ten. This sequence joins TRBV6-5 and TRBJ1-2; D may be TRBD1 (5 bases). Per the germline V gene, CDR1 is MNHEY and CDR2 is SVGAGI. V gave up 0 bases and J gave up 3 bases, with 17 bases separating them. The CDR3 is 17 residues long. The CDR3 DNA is TGTGCCAGCAGTTACTCGAGTAAGGGGTTGGCTGACTATGGCTACACCTTC. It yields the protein CASSYSSKGLADYGYTF.

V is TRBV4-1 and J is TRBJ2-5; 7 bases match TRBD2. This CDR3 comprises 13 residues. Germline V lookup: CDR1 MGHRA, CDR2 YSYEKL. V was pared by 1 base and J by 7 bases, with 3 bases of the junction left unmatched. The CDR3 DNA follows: TGCGCCAGCAGCCAAGTGTGGGGGGGGACCCAGTACTTC. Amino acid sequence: CASSQVWGGTQYF.

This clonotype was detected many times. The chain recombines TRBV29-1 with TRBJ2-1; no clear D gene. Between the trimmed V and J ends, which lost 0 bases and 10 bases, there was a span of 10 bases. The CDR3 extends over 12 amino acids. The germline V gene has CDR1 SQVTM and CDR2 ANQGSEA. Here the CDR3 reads CSVEESGPEQFF. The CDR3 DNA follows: TGCAGCGTTGAAGAGTCCGGCCCCGAGCAGTTCTTC.

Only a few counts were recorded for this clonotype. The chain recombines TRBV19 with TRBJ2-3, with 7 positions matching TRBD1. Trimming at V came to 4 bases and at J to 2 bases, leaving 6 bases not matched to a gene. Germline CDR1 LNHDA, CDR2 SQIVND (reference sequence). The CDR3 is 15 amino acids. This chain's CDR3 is CASSNRDSDTDTQYF. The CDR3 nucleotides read TGTGCCAGTAGTAACCGGGACAGTGACACAGATACGCAGTATTTT.

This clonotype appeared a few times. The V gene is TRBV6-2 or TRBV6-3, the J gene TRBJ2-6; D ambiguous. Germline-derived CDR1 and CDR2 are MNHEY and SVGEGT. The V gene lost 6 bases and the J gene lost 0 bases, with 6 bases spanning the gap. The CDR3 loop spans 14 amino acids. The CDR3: CASSESSGANVLTF. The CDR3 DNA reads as TGTGCCAGCAGCGAGAGCTCTGGGGCCAACGTCCTGACTTTC.

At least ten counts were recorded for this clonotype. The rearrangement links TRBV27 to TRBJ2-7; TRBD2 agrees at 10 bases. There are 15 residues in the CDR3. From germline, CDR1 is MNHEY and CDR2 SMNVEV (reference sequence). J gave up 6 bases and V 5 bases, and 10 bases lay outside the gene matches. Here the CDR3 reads CASSPPPLAGVEQYF. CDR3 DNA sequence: TGTGCCAGCAGTCCCCCCCCGCTAGCGGGAGTCGAGCAGTACTTC.

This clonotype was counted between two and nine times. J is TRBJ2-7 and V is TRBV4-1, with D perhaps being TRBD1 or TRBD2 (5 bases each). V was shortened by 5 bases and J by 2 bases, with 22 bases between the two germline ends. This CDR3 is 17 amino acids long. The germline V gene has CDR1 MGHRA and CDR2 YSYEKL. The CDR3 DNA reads TGCGCCAGCAGCTACAACCCCCGGGACGACGACCCCTACGAGCAGTACTTC. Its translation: CASSYNPRDDDPYEQYF.

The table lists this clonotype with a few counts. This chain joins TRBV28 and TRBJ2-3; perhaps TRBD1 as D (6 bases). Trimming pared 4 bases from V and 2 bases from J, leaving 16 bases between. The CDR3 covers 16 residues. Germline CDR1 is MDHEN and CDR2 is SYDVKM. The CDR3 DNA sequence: TGTGCCAGCAGTTACTCTTTGGACAGACACACAGATACGCAGTATTTT. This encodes CASSYSLDRHTDTQYF.

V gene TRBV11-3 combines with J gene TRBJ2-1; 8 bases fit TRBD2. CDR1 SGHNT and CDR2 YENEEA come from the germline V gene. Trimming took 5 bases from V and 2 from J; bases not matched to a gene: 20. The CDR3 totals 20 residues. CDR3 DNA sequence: TGTGCCAGCAGCCTGCCCGGACTAGCCAAAATCCCCAGCCCCTACAATGAGCAGTTCTTC. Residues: CASSLPGLAKIPSPYNEQFF.

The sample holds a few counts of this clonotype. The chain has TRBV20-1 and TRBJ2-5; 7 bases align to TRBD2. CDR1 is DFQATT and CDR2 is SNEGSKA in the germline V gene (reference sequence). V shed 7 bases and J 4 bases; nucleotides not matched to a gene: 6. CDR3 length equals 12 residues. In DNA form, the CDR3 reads TGCAGTGACGGGACTATCGGAGAGACCCAGTACTTC. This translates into CSDGTIGETQYF.

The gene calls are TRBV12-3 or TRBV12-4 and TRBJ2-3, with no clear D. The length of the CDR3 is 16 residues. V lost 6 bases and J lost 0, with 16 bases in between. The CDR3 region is CASRPPLRSSTDTQYF. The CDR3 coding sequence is TGTGCCAGCAGACCCCCCCTTAGATCTAGCACAGATACGCAGTATTTT.

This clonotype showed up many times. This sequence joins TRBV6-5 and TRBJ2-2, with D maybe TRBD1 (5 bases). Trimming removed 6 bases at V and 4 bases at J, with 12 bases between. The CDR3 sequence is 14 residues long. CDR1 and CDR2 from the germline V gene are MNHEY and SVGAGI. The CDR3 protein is CASRQDVGTGELFF. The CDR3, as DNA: TGTGCCAGCAGACAGGATGTTGGCACCGGGGAGCTGTTTTTT.

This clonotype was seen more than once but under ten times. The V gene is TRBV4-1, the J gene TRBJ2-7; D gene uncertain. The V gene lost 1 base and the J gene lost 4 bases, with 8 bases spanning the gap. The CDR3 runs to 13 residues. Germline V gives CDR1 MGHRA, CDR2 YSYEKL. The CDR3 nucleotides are TGCGCCAGCAGCCAAGGGGCAAATTACGAGCAGTACTTC. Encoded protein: CASSQGANYEQYF.

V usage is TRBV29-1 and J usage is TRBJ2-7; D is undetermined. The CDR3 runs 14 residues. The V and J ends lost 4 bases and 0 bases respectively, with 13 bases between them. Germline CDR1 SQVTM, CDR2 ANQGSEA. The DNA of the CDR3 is TGCAGCGTTGGTACGGTCGAGAGCTCCTACGAGCAGTACTTC. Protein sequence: CSVGTVESSYEQYF.

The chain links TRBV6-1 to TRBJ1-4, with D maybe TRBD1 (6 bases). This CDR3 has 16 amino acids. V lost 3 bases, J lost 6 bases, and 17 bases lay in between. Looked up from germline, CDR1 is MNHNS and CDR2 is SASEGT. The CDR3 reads CASSETPGDGDEKLFF. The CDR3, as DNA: TGTGCCAGCAGTGAGACTCCAGGGGACGGGGATGAAAAACTGTTTTTT.

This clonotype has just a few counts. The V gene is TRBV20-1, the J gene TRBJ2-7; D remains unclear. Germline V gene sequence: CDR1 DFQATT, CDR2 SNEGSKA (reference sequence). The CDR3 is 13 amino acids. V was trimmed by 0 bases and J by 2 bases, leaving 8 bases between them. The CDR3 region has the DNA TGCAGTGCTAGAGATGGTAATACCTACGAGCAGTACTTC. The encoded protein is CSARDGNTYEQYF.

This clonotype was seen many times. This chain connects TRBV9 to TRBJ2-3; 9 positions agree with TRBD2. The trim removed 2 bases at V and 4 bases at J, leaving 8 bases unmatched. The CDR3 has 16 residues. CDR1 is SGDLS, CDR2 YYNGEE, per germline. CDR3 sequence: CASSVNIAGEADTQYF. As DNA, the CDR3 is TGTGCCAGCAGCGTGAATATAGCGGGGGAGGCAGATACGCAGTATTTT.